This T cell receptor (beta chain) is drawn from a study of shared clonotypes between healthy human individuals. Across the study: The people who gave samples were a couple of women and three men aged 18 to 49.

Germline V lookup: CDR1 MNHEY, CDR2 SVGAGI. The V and J ends lost 2 bases and 7 bases respectively, with 20 bases between them. The length of the CDR3 is 16 residues. Every immunoSEQ plate was one replicate of a subset's evenly spread DNA. Replicate PCRs from sorted subsets contained around 190 ng DNA, which is 29,000 or so T cell genomes. Assay used: immunoSEQ multiplex PCR; TCRdb lists only in-frame clones, some missing. The profile covers 170,000 or so clones, with 66% appearing a single time and 10% taken by the ten largest. Material: memory CD4+ T cells sorted from blood. Subset denoted: CD45RA-negative fraction. This TCR derives from a man between 25 and 39 years old in good health. V is TRBV6-5 and J is TRBJ1-2; a possible D gene is TRBD1 (6 bases). The CDR3 DNA reads TGTGCCAGCAGTTACCCTGGGTTGGGGGGCCCGGGTGGCTACACCTTC. Translated: CASSYPGLGGPGGYTF.